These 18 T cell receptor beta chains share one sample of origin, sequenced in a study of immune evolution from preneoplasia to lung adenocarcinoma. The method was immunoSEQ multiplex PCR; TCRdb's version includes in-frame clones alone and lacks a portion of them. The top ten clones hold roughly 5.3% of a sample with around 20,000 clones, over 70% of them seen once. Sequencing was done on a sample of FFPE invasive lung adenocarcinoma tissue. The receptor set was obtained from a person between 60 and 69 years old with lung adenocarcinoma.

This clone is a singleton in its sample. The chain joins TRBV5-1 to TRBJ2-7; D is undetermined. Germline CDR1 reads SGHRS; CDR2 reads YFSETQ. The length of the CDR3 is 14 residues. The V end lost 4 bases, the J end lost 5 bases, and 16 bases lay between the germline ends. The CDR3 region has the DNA TGCGCCAGCAGCGGAGCGCCGGGTCCTAACGAGCAGTACTTC. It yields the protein CASSGAPGPNEQYF.

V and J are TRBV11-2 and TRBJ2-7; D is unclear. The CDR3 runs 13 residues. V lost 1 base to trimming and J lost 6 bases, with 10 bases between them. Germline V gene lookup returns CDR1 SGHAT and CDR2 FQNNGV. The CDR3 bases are TGTGCCAGCAGCTTAGGACCAGGCCGCGAGCAGTACTTC. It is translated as CASSLGPGREQYF.

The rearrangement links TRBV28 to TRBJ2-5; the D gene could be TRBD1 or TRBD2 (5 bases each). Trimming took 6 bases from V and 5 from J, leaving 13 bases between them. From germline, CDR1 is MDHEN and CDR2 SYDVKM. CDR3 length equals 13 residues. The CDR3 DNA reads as TGTGCCAGCAGGCAACCGGGGCGGGAGACCCAGTACTTC. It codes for CASRQPGRETQYF.

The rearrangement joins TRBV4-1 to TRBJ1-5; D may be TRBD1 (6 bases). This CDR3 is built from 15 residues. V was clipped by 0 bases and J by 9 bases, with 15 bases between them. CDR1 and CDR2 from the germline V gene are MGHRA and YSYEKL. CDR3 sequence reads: CASSQDDRTVVPQHF. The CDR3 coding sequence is TGCGCCAGCAGCCAAGATGACAGGACGGTTGTGCCCCAGCATTTT.

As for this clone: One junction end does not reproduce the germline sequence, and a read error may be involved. CDR3 DNA sequence: TGTGCCAGCAAAACCGGGACAGCGTACACCGAGGAGCTGTTTTTT. It specifies CASKTGTAYTEELFF. The chain carries TRBV28 and TRBJ2-2; 7 bases line up with TRBD1. The germline gives CDR1 MDHEN, CDR2 SYDVKM. The CDR3 has 15 residues.

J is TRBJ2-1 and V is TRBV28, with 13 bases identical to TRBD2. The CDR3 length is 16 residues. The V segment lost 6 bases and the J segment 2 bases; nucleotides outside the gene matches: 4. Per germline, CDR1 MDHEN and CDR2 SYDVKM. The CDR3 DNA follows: TGTGCCAGCAGCTTCGGACTAGCGGGAGCCTACAATGAGCAGTTCTTC. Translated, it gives CASSFGLAGAYNEQFF.

Here the CDR3 DNA reads TGTGCCAGCAGCTTAGAAAGGACTAGAATTGATACGCAGTATTTT. Translating gives CASSLERTRIDTQYF. The chain is built from TRBV7-9 and TRBJ2-3; TRBD2 aligns across 7 bases. CDR1 SEHNR and CDR2 FQNEAQ come from the germline V gene (reference sequence). The CDR3 has 15 amino acids. V was clipped by 1 base and J by 6 bases; unmatched bases: 7. Drawing the rest from reference TRBV7-9 and TRBJ2-3, the complete variable domain is DTGVSQNPRHKITKRGQNVTFRCDPISEHNRLYWYRQTLGQGPEFLTYFQNEAQLEKSRLLSDRFSAERPKGSFSTLEIQRTEQGDSAMYLCASSLERTRIDTQYFGPGTRLTVL.

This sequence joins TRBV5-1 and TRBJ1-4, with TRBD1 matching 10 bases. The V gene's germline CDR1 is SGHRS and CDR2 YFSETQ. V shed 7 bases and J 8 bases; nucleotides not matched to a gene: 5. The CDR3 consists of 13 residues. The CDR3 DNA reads TGCGCCAGCTCGACAGGGGGCGCGGAAAAACTGTTTTTT. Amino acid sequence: CASSTGGAEKLFF. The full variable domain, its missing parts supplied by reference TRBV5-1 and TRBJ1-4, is KAGVTQTPRYLIKTRGQQVTLSCSPISGHRSVSWYQQTPGQGLQFLFEYFSETQRNKGNFPGRFSGRQFSNSRSEMNVSTLELGDSALYLCASSTGGAEKLFFGSGTQLSVL.

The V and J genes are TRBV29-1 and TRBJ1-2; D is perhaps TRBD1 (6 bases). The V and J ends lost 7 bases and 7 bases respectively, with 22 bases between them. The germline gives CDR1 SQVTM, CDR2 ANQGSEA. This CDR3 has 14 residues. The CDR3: CSAVLGGGRIGYTF. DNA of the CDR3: TGCAGCGCGGTCCTTGGCGGGGGGCGTATTGGCTACACCTTC.

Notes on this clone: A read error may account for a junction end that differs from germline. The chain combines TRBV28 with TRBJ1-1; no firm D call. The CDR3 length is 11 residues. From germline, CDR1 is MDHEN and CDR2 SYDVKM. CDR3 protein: CASRLNTEAFF. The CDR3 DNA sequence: TGTGCCAGCCGTTTGAACACTGAAGCTTTCTTT.

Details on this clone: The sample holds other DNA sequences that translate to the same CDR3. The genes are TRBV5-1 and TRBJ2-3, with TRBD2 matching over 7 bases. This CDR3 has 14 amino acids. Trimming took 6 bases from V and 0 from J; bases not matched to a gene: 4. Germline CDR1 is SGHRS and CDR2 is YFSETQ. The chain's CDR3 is CASTRGGSTDTQYF. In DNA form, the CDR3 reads TGCGCCAGCACCCGGGGAGGGAGCACAGATACGCAGTATTTT.

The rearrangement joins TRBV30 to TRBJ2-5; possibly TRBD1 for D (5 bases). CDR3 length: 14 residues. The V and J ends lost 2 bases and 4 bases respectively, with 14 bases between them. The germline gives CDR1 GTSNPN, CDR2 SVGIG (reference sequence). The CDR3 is CAWSQGSLVETQYF. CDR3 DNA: TGTGCCTGGAGTCAGGGCTCCCTTGTAGAGACCCAGTACTTC.

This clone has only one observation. Here the CDR3 DNA reads TGTGCCAGCAGACACCTGTCTACGCTAATGAACACTGAAGCTTTCTTT. This codes for CASRHLSTLMNTEAFF. The rearrangement uses TRBV7-9 and TRBJ1-1; no clear D. The V gene lost 6 bases and the J gene lost 0 bases, with 17 bases spanning the gap. The length of the CDR3 is 16 residues. Germline assignment: CDR1 SEHNR and CDR2 FQNEAQ (reference sequence).

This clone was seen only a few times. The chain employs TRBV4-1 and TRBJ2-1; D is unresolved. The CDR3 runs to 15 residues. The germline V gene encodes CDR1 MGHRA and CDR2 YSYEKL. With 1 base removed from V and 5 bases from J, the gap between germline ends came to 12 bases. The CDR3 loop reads CASSQGASRNNEQFF. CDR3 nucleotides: TGCGCCAGCAGCCAAGGAGCGAGTAGAAACAATGAGCAGTTCTTC.

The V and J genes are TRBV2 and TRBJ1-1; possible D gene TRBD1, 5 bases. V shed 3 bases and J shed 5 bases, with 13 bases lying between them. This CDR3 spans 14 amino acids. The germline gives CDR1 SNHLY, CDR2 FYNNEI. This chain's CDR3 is CASSDVGKGTEAFF. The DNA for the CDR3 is TGTGCCAGCAGTGATGTGGGAAAGGGGACTGAAGCTTTCTTT.

CDR3 nucleotides: TGTGCCAGCACAGGGAGTTTCTCTGGAAACACCATATATTTT. Translated: CASTGSFSGNTIYF. The chain links TRBV25-1 to TRBJ1-3; the D gene is possibly TRBD1 (5 bases). The germline gives CDR1 MGHDK, CDR2 SYGVNS. This CDR3 comprises 14 residues. V lost 7 bases and J 0 bases, leaving 10 bases between the germline ends.

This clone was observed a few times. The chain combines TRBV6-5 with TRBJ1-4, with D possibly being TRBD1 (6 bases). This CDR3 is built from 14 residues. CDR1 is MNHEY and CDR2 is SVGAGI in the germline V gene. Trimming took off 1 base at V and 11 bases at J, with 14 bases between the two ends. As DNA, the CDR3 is TGTGCCAGCAGTTACTTGACAGGCGGCGCGAAACTGTTTTTT. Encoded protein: CASSYLTGGAKLFF.

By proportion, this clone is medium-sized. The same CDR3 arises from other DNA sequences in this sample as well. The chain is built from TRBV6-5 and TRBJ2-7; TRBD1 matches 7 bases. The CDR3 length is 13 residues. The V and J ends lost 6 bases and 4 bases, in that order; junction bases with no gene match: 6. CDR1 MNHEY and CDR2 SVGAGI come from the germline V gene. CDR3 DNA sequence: TGTGCCAGCAGACACCGGGACAGTTACGAGCAGTACTTC. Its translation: CASRHRDSYEQYF.